This T cell receptor beta chain originates from a study of T cells in Graves' hyperthyroidism and ophthalmopathy. This clonotype showed up just once. Patients were excluded for uncontrolled infection, other autoimmune disease, pregnancy or lactation. Using more than 7.5 ml of fresh peripheral blood, PBMCs were prepared. RNA transcripts served as the template for amplifying TCR beta CDR3 regions. The study used the HTBI primer set for a first-round RT-PCR of the TCR CDR3. Using its own MiXCR run on the multiplex PCR reads, TCRdb lists one record per CDR3 protein. This table holds about 200,000 distinct CDR3 sequences, around a sixth found once. V lost 3 bases and J lost 6, with 9 bases in between. This CDR3 has 12 residues. Germline V gene data show CDR1 as DFQATT and CDR2 as SNEGSKA (reference sequence).

The sequence came from a woman aged 45-60 years with Graves' hyperthyroidism. The rearrangement joins TRBV20-1 to TRBJ2-1; D unclear. Sample: blood. The CDR3 nucleotides read TGCAGTGCTAGTTGGGATTTCAATGAGCAGTTCTTC. Its protein is CSASWDFNEQFF.